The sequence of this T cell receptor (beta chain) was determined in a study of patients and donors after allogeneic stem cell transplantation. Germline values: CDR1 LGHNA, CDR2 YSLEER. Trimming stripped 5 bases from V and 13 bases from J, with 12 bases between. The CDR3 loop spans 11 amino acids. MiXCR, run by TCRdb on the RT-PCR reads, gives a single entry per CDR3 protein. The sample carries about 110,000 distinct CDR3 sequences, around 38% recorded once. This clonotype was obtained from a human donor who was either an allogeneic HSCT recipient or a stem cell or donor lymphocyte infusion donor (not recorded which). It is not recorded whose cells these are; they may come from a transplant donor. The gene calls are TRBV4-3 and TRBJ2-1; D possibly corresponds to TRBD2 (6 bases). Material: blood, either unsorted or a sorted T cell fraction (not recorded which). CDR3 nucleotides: TGCGCCAGCAGCGACCGGGACTTACAGTTCTTC. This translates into CASSDRDLQFF.